The present TCR beta chain was sequenced within a study of T cell changes during pregnancy in multiple sclerosis. Germline assignment: CDR1 SQVTM and CDR2 ANQGSEA. Trimming removed 5 bases from V and 10 bases from J, with 23 bases in between. The CDR3 spans 14 residues. The table came from immunoSEQ multiplex PCR; TCRdb's copy has only in-frame clones and leaves some out. The sample shows 35,000 or so clones, about 92% of them seen only once. This clonotype was sampled from a female donor with multiple sclerosis, enrolled in a pregnancy study. This chain links TRBV29-1 with TRBJ1-1; D gene unclear. The material sequenced was CD4+ T cells from peripheral blood mononuclear cells, taken after pregnancy. For the CDR3, the DNA is TGCAGCGTTCCCCCGACCAGACAAAAAGTCGGAGCTTTCTTT. Translating it yields CSVPPTRQKVGAFF.